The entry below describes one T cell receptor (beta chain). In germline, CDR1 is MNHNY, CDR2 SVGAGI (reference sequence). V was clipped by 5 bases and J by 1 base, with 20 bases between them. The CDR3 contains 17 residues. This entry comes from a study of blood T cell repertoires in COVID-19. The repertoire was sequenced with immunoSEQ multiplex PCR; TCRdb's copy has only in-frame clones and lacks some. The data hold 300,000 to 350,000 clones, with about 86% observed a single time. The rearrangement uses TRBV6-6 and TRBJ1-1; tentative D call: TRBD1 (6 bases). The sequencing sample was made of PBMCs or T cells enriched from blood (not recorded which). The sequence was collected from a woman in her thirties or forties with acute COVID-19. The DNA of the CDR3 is TGTGCCAGCAGTCCCCAGCCAACAGGGCCCAAGAACACTGAAGCTTTCTTT. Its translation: CASSPQPTGPKNTEAFF.